This TCR beta chain originates from a study of beta chain features in type 1 diabetes. Purity exceeded 98% in all sorted populations. Expressed TCRB transcripts were sequenced, since all the RNA that had been isolated was reverse transcribed. Sequenced naive, central memory and regulatory T cell samples produced an average of about 3.57 million reads. Method: immunoSEQ multiplex PCR; TCRdb's copy keeps in-frame clones and lacks some. Of roughly 230,000 clones in the sample, 9.6% were seen once. Trimming took 4 bases from V and 4 from J, leaving 10 bases between them. The CDR3 is 12 residues long. Germline lookup yields CDR1 GTSNPN and CDR2 SVGIG (reference sequence).

Sequenced sample: naive CD4+ T cells from blood. The origin of this receptor is a woman in her late teens or twenties in good health. This sequence joins TRBV30 and TRBJ2-5, with D maybe TRBD2 (6 bases). The CDR3 region is CAWTARGETQYF. In DNA form, the CDR3 reads TGTGCCTGGACGGCGCGGGGAGAGACCCAGTACTTC.